The 13 T cell receptor beta chains given below trace back to one sample, sequenced in a study of CD8+CD57+ T cells in acquired aplastic anemia. The sequenced patients had an expansion of CD8+CD57+ cells seen by flow cytometry. Genomic DNA was employed as the template in profiling TCR beta VDJ and CDR3. One entry per CDR3 protein, called by TCRdb with MiXCR from the reads. The repertoire holds around 200,000 distinct CDR3 sequences, with around half as singletons. The material sequenced was sorted CD4+, CD8+, or CD8+CD57+ T cells (not recorded which) from PBMCs. The receptors shown here come from a human donor with aplastic anemia.

This clonotype was detected many times. V usage is TRBV4-1 and J usage is TRBJ2-7, with TRBD2 identical over 7 bases. This CDR3 spans 16 amino acids. Germline CDR1 reads MGHRA; CDR2 reads YSYEKL. The junction had 8 bases not matched to a gene; V was cut back by 3 bases and J by 0 bases. This chain's CDR3 is CASSHPPAGSSYEQYF. The CDR3 nucleotides read TGCGCCAGCAGCCATCCTCCAGCGGGGAGCTCCTACGAGCAGTACTTC.

The genes are TRBV24-1 and TRBJ1-2; 9 nucleotides align to TRBD1. The CDR3 sequence is 14 residues long. Germline CDR1 is KGHDR and CDR2 is SFDVKD. The V gene end was trimmed by 5 bases and the J gene end by 4 bases; junction bases not matched to a gene: 4. CDR3 bases: TGTGCCACCAGTGGTGGGGACAGGGCCTATGGCTACACCTTC. Amino acids: CATSGGDRAYGYTF.

Ten or more counts support this clonotype. This chain links TRBV7-3 with TRBJ2-7; D may be TRBD1 (7 bases). This CDR3 is 15 amino acids long. Germline loops: CDR1 SGHTA, CDR2 FQGTGA. V gave up 1 base and J gave up 4 bases, with 14 bases separating them. The CDR3 DNA follows: TGTGCCAGCAGCTTAAGGACAGGAGGGGTTTACGAGCAGTACTTC. Translated, it gives CASSLRTGGVYEQYF. The variable domain in full, completed from reference TRBV7-3 and TRBJ2-7, reads GAGVSQTPSNKVTEKGKYVELRCDPISGHTALYWYRQSLGQGPEFLIYFQGTGAADDSGLPNDRFFAVRPEGSVSTLKIQRTERGDSAVYLCASSLRTGGVYEQYFGPGTRLTVT.

This clonotype was picked up many times. In DNA form, the CDR3 reads TGTGCCAGCAGCCCAGACAGGGGCGATGGCTACACCTTC. Residues: CASSPDRGDGYTF. The chain is built from TRBV9 and TRBJ1-2; the match to TRBD1 covers 8 bases. Germline assignment: CDR1 SGDLS and CDR2 YYNGEE. This CDR3 contains 13 residues. With V trimmed by 4 bases and J by 6 bases, 5 bases remained unmatched. The entire variable domain, with the rest obtained from reference TRBV9 and TRBJ1-2, is as follows: DSGVTQTPKHLITATGQRVTLRCSPRSGDLSVYWYQQSLDQGLQFLIQYYNGEERAKGNILERFSAQQFPDLHSELNLSSLELGDSALYFCASSPDRGDGYTFGSGTRLTVV.

This clonotype was counted only a few times. This sequence joins TRBV29-1 and TRBJ1-1, with D possibly TRBD1 on 5 matching bases. This CDR3 comprises 16 residues. The V gene lost 4 bases and the J gene lost 0 bases, with 18 bases spanning the gap. Germline CDR1 reads SQVTM; CDR2 reads ANQGSEA. Here the CDR3 reads CSVVGTLGDVNTEAFF. CDR3 DNA sequence: TGCAGCGTTGTCGGTACGTTAGGGGACGTGAACACTGAAGCTTTCTTT.

V is TRBV24-1 and J is TRBJ2-1; the D gene is possibly TRBD1 (7 bases). V was cut by 5 bases and J by 6 bases, with 19 bases left in between. The CDR3 loop spans 16 amino acids. CDR1 is KGHDR, CDR2 SFDVKD, per germline. The CDR3 is CATSVLGQGGVNEQFF. The CDR3, as DNA: TGTGCCACCAGTGTCCTGGGGCAGGGGGGCGTCAATGAGCAGTTCTTC.

Points on this clonotype: A much larger clonotype is one base distant, so this may be a read error. This chain links TRBV27 with TRBJ2-7; D call uncertain. Trimming stripped 8 bases from V and 6 bases from J, with 14 bases between. Germline V lookup: CDR1 MNHEY, CDR2 SMNVEV (reference sequence). The CDR3 consists of 12 residues. The CDR3: CASGSELGEQYF. The CDR3 DNA reads as TGTGCCAGCGGTTCCGAGTTAGGCGAGCAGTACTTC.

In regard to this clonotype: Germline is not matched at one junction end, which may reflect a read error. The chain links TRBV25-1 to TRBJ2-1; D is possibly TRBD2 (6 bases). CDR1 and CDR2 (germline): MGHDK, SYGVNS. The CDR3 consists of 13 residues. The CDR3 sequence is CAGSGRGYNEQFF. In nucleotides, the CDR3 is TGTGCCGGCAGTGGACGGGGGTACAATGAGCAGTTCTTC.

The chain joins TRBV11-2 to TRBJ2-1; 9 nucleotides match TRBD2. The CDR3 has 18 residues. CDR1 and CDR2 (germline): SGHAT, FQNNGV. J lost 8 bases, V lost 8 bases, and 22 bases had no gene match. This CDR3 reads CASAGDTGGRASSYEQFF. The CDR3 nucleotides are TGTGCCAGCGCTGGGGATACTGGCGGGAGGGCCTCGTCCTATGAGCAGTTCTTC.

CDR3 residues: CAISEQSSPYNEQFF. CDR3 coding DNA: TGTGCCATCAGTGAGCAAAGTTCCCCCTACAATGAGCAGTTCTTC. This chain links TRBV10-3 with TRBJ2-1; no definite D call. This CDR3 has 15 residues. Germline V gene lookup returns CDR1 ENHRY and CDR2 SYGVKD. V was shortened by 2 bases and J by 2 bases, with 10 bases between the two germline ends.

This clonotype was seen at least ten times. The chain has TRBV5-1 and TRBJ2-7, with 13 bases that match TRBD2. Germline-derived CDR1 and CDR2 are SGHRS and YFSETQ. V lost 2 bases to trimming and J lost 4 bases; unmatched junction nucleotides: 3. This CDR3 is built from 15 residues. The CDR3 loop reads CASSFGLAGDYEQYF. As DNA, the CDR3 is TGCGCCAGCAGCTTCGGACTAGCGGGAGATTACGAGCAGTACTTC.

Many counts were recorded for this clonotype. The V gene is TRBV5-1, the J gene TRBJ1-6, with no clear D. The CDR3 extends over 16 amino acids. The germline CDR1 and CDR2 sequences are SGHRS and YFSETQ. V lost 0 bases and J lost 5, with 12 bases in between. CDR3 bases: TGCGCCAGCAGCTTGGGAGCAGTATTAAATAATTCACCCCTCCACTTT. The encoded protein is CASSLGAVLNNSPLHF.

This clonotype has a single count. V is TRBV2 and J is TRBJ2-2; D remains ambiguous. V lost 4 bases to trimming and J lost 1 base, with 7 bases between them. The germline gives CDR1 SNHLY, CDR2 FYNNEI. The CDR3 contains 14 residues. For the CDR3, the DNA is TGTGCCAGCAGTGTACGACAGAACACCGGGGAGCTGTTTTTT. It specifies CASSVRQNTGELFF.